This T cell receptor (beta chain) originates from a study of cytotoxic CD8 clonotypes in ibrutinib-treated CLL. About the research overall: The response samples were taken once patients had been treated for a median of approximately 12 months, range 6 to 36. Sequenced samples delivered averages of 200,000 to 300,000 productive templates and 90,000 or so productive rearrangements.

This clone was picked up a small number of times. Its antigen is undetermined. Points from the study as a whole: Clonality went up at ibrutinib response and then declined back toward baseline at progression.

Germline-derived CDR1 and CDR2 are SGDLS and YYNGEE. The CDR3 spans 12 residues. V lost 0 bases and J lost 11, with 9 bases in between. A 1 in 200,000 to 1 in 1 million T cell depth was the sequencing target. The table came from immunoSEQ multiplex PCR; TCRdb's copy has only in-frame clones and leaves some out. Of approximately 74,000 clones listed, 65% to 85% were seen once; the top ten hold approximately 7.7%. The genes are TRBV9 and TRBJ2-1, with D perhaps matching TRBD2 (5 bases). The clonotype was recovered from a human donor with chronic lymphocytic leukemia. The material was PBMCs, obtained at disease progression, from a patient treated with ibrutinib. CDR3 amino acids: CASSVEYGKQFF. Here the CDR3 DNA reads TGTGCCAGCAGCGTAGAGTACGGGAAGCAGTTCTTC.